This T cell receptor beta chain was identified in a study of T-cell memory formation after mild COVID-19. Study in general: TCR clusters showed largely donor specificity. Study findings and constraints: The appearance of some responding clones in pre-infection memory suggested that cross-reactive memory joined. Clones from the second wave (peaking day 37) had unconfirmed SARS-CoV-2 specificity.

Constant-segment primers served in 5'RACE that generated TCR alpha and TCR beta cDNA libraries bearing sample barcodes and UMIs. MiXCR, run by TCRdb on the 5' RACE reads, gives a single entry per CDR3 protein. Of roughly 43,000 distinct CDR3 sequences listed, about a tenth are singletons. V was clipped by 0 bases and J by 0 bases, with 12 bases between them. The germline gives CDR1 MNHEY, CDR2 SVGEGT. This CDR3 is built from 16 residues. As concerns this clonotype: What it binds is unknown.

The rearrangement uses TRBV6-2 or TRBV6-3 and TRBJ2-7; a weak D match, TRBD2 (7 bases). The TCR comes from an adult woman who had mild COVID-19 (a few samples of this study predate the infection). Cell type and time point are not known. The sequencing input was PBMCs or a T cell subset sorted from them (not recorded which). This chain's CDR3 is CASSYSGGAGSYEQYF. The CDR3, as DNA: TGTGCCAGCAGTTACTCGGGGGGGGCAGGCTCCTACGAGCAGTACTTC.